The sample holds one count of the clone carrying this T cell receptor (beta chain). This sample was taken from a study of CD39 and CD103 CD8 tumor-infiltrating T cells. At the level of the study: An ovarian cancer patient and two HNSCC patients had repertoire comparisons shown.

Clones were sequenced by immunoSEQ multiplex PCR, and TCRdb holds only the in-frame ones, with some missing. Here the sample spans around 4,300 clones, 65% to 85% being singletons. This clonotype was obtained from a human donor with head and neck squamous cell carcinoma. Sequencing was done on a sample of CD8+ T cells sorted from blood. Subset of the sample: total memory CD8 T cells (CD45RA-CCR7+/-) from blood or uninvolved lymph node.

The CDR3: CASSPRGGAWTNEKLFF. The CDR3 coding sequence is TGTGCCAGCAGCCCCCGGGGGGGGGCTTGGACTAATGAAAAACTGTTTTTT. The chain is built from TRBV7-8 and TRBJ1-4, with D possibly being TRBD1 (6 bases). Per germline, CDR1 SGHVS and CDR2 FQNEAQ. Trimming shortened V by 5 bases and J by 2 bases, and 18 bases separated the two germline ends. This CDR3 comprises 17 residues.